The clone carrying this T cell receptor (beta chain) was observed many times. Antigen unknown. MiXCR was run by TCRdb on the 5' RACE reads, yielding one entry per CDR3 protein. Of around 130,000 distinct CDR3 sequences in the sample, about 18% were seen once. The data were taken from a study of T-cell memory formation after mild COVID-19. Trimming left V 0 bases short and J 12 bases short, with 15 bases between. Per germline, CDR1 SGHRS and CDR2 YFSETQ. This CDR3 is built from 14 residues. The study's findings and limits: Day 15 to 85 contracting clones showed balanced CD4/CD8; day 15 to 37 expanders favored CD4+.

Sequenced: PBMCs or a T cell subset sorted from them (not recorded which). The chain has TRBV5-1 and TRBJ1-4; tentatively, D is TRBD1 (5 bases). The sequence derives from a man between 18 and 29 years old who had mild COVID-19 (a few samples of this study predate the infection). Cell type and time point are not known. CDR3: CASSLAMYGGELFF. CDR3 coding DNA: TGCGCCAGCAGCTTGGCAATGTATGGGGGAGAACTGTTTTTT.